One and the same sample provided the 10 T cell receptor beta chains below, sequenced in a study of blood T cell repertoires in COVID-19. Assay: immunoSEQ multiplex PCR; the TCRdb copy retains only in-frame clones and omits some. This table holds hundreds of thousands of clones, around 89% found once. The sample was peripheral blood. Receptors were obtained from a young woman with acute or convalescent COVID-19.

The J gene is TRBJ1-2, the V gene TRBV3-1 (or the pseudogene TRBV3-2), with D possibly TRBD1 on 5 matching bases. This CDR3 is built from 17 residues. Germline V gene lookup returns CDR1 LGHDT and CDR2 YNNKEL (reference sequence). Trimming cost V 0 bases and J 7 bases, with 21 bases left between them. The CDR3 reads CASSQELFLRARSGYTF. The CDR3 DNA is TGTGCCAGCAGCCAAGAGTTGTTCCTCAGGGCCCGCTCTGGCTACACCTTC.

This clone came up a few times. The rearrangement uses TRBV19 and TRBJ2-2; D call uncertain. V lost 5 bases and J 1 base, leaving 5 bases between the germline ends. This CDR3 has 13 residues. From germline, CDR1 is LNHDA and CDR2 SQIVND (reference sequence). CDR3 in amino acids: CASSFRNTGELFF. For the CDR3, the DNA is TGTGCCAGTAGTTTTAGGAACACCGGGGAGCTGTTTTTT.

The V and J genes are TRBV3-1 (or the pseudogene TRBV3-2) and TRBJ2-7; 7 bases fit TRBD2. Germline trimming cut 1 base from V and 3 bases from J; bases unmatched to any gene: 6. The CDR3 length is 15 residues. The germline V gene has CDR1 LGHDT and CDR2 YNNKEL (reference sequence). CDR3 loop: CASSQGGGTVYEQYF. CDR3 nucleotides: TGTGCCAGCAGCCAAGGGGGGGGTACAGTCTACGAGCAGTACTTC.

The genes are TRBV12-3 or TRBV12-4 and TRBJ2-2, with D uncertain. The CDR3 has 11 amino acids. V lost 11 bases and J lost 3, with 7 bases in between. CDR3 sequence (DNA): TGTGCCTCGGGTTACACCGGGGAGCTGTTTTTT. Protein sequence: CASGYTGELFF.

V is TRBV5-1 and J is TRBJ2-1; possibly TRBD2 for D (5 bases). V shed 0 bases and J shed 6 bases, with 16 bases lying between them. CDR3 length: 16 amino acids. From germline, CDR1 is SGHRS and CDR2 YFSETQ. The CDR3 DNA reads as TGCGCCAGCAGCTTGGCCCAGAGGGTTACCGGCAATGAGCAGTTCTTC. This gives the protein CASSLAQRVTGNEQFF.

The chain is built from TRBV5-4 and TRBJ1-4; perhaps TRBD1 as D (5 bases). The CDR3 runs 17 residues. The V gene's germline CDR1 is SGHNT and CDR2 YYREEE (reference sequence). Trimming left V 0 bases short and J 0 bases short, with 12 bases between. The CDR3 DNA sequence: TGTGCCAGCAGCTTGGTCCAGGGAACTCCAACTAATGAAAAACTGTTTTTT. Translating gives CASSLVQGTPTNEKLFF.

The chain combines TRBV28 with TRBJ2-3; 9 bases match TRBD1. The ends lost 2 bases at V and 4 bases at J; junction bases unmatched: 7. The germline V gene has CDR1 MDHEN and CDR2 SYDVKM. This CDR3 spans 16 amino acids. DNA of the CDR3: TGTGCCAGCAGTTTAGTGGGACAGGGCTCAGCAGATACGCAGTATTTT. Its translation: CASSLVGQGSADTQYF.

V gene TRBV20-1 combines with J gene TRBJ2-1, with unresolved D. Trimming removed 4 bases from V and 7 bases from J, with 5 bases in between. The germline V gene encodes CDR1 DFQATT and CDR2 SNEGSKA (reference sequence). This CDR3 spans 10 amino acids. The CDR3 reads CSAIYNEQFF. The CDR3 DNA reads as TGCAGTGCTATATATAATGAGCAGTTCTTC.

The V gene is TRBV2, the J gene TRBJ2-2; D is possibly TRBD1 (6 bases). In germline, CDR1 is SNHLY, CDR2 FYNNEI. The CDR3 spans 14 residues. Trimming stripped 5 bases from V and 5 bases from J, with 12 bases between. The CDR3 sequence is CASSKLTGTGELFF. CDR3 DNA: TGTGCCAGCAGTAAACTAACAGGGACCGGGGAGCTGTTTTTT.

The V gene is TRBV4-1, the J gene TRBJ1-1, with D perhaps matching TRBD1 (5 bases). The V and J ends lost 0 bases and 4 bases respectively, with 18 bases between them. Germline V lookup: CDR1 MGHRA, CDR2 YSYEKL. The CDR3 sequence is 17 residues long. CDR3: CASSQDRTTVGGTEAFF. The CDR3 coding sequence is TGCGCCAGCAGCCAAGATAGGACTACGGTTGGGGGCACTGAAGCTTTCTTT.